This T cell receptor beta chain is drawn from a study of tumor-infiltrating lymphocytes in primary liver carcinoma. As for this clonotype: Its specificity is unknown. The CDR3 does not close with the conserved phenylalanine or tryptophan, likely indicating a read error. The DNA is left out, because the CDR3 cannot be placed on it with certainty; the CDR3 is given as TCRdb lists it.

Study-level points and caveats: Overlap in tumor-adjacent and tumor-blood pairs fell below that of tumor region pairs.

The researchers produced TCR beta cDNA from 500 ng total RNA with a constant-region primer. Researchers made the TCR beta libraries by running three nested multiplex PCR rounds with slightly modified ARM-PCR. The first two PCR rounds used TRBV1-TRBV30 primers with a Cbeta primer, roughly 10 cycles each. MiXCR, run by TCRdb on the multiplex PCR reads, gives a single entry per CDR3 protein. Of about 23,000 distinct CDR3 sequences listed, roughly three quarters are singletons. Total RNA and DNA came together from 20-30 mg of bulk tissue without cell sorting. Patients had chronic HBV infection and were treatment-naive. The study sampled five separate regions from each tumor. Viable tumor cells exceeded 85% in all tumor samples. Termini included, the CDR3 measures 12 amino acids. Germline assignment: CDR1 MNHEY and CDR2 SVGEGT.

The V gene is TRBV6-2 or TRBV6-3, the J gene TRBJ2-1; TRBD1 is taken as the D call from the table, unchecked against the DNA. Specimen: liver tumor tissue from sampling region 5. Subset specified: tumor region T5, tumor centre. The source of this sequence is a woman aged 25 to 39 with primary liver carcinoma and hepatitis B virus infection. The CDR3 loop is CASKGRGNDLFS.